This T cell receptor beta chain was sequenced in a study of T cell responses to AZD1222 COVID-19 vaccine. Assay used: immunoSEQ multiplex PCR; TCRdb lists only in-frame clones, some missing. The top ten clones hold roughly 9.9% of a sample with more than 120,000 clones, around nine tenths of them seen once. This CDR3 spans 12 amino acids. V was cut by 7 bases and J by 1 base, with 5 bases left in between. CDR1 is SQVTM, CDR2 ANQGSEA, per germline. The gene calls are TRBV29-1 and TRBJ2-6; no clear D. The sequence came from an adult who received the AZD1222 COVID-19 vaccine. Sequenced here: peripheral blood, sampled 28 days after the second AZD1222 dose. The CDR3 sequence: CSAGSGANVLTF. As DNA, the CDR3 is TGCAGCGCAGGTTCTGGGGCCAACGTCCTGACTTTC.